These 28 T cell receptor beta chains came from one sample sequenced in a study of T cell changes during pregnancy in multiple sclerosis. The method was immunoSEQ multiplex PCR; TCRdb's version includes in-frame clones alone and lacks a portion of them. There are under 150,000 clones in the sample; about 95% occur only once, and roughly 0.45% lies in the top ten. The sequencing used peripheral blood, collected after pregnancy. The receptors originated from a female donor with multiple sclerosis, enrolled in a pregnancy study.

The chain has TRBV7-6 and TRBJ1-4; TRBD1 matches 9 bases. The CDR3 has 16 amino acids. Germline lookup yields CDR1 SGHVS and CDR2 FNYEAQ. Germline trimming cut 0 bases from V and 6 bases from J; bases unmatched to any gene: 5. As DNA, the CDR3 is TGTGCCAGCAGCTTAGCGCAGGGGACAGGGTATGAAAAACTGTTTTTT. Translated: CASSLAQGTGYEKLFF. Full variable domain (missing parts from reference TRBV7-6 and TRBJ1-4): GAGVSQSPRYKVTKRGQDVALRCDPISGHVSLYWYRQALGQGPEFLTYFNYEAQQDKSGLPNDRFSAERPEGSISTLTIQRTEQRDSAMYRCASSLAQGTGYEKLFFGSGTQLSVL.

This clone turned up a few times. This sequence joins TRBV5-4 and TRBJ1-5; D remains ambiguous. V shed 4 bases and J shed 3 bases, with 8 bases lying between them. The CDR3 spans 13 residues. Per germline, CDR1 SGHNT and CDR2 YYREEE (reference sequence). CDR3 protein: CASSTDLNQPQHF. The CDR3 nucleotides read TGTGCCAGCAGCACAGATCTCAATCAGCCCCAGCATTTT.

This sequence joins TRBV19 and TRBJ1-1; no clear D. Looked up from germline, CDR1 is LNHDA and CDR2 is SQIVND (reference sequence). V was trimmed by 10 bases and J by 7 bases, leaving 13 bases between them. This CDR3 is 11 amino acids long. The CDR3 nucleotides read TGTGCCACCCTCATCGGGGTTGAAGCTTTCTTT. It specifies CATLIGVEAFF.

This clone came up a few times. The V call is TRBV7-9, the J call TRBJ1-5; 9 bases map to TRBD1. The CDR3 sequence is 16 residues long. After removal of 5 bases from V and 2 bases from J, the junction contained 7 bases not matched to a gene. Germline values: CDR1 SEHNR, CDR2 FQNEAQ (reference sequence). The DNA for the CDR3 is TGTGCCAGCAGCCATCAGACAGGGGGTGGCAATCAGCCCCAGCATTTT. It yields the protein CASSHQTGGGNQPQHF.

J is TRBJ2-5 and V is TRBV28, with D perhaps TRBD1 (7 bases). Trimming removed 6 bases at V and 1 base at J, with 18 bases between. This CDR3 is built from 16 residues. Germline assignment: CDR1 MDHEN and CDR2 SYDVKM. The CDR3 DNA sequence: TGTGCCAGCAGCCTTTCGGGCGGGACAGTCCAAGAGACCCAGTACTTC. Translating it yields CASSLSGGTVQETQYF. Complete variable domain (other parts from reference TRBV28 and TRBJ2-5): DVKVTQSSRYLVKRTGEKVFLECVQDMDHENMFWYRQDPGLGLRLIYFSYDVKMKEKGDIPEGYSVSREKKERFSLILESASTNQTSMYLCASSLSGGTVQETQYFGPGTRLLVL.

This chain links TRBV7-9 with TRBJ2-5; TRBD1 matches 7 bases. This CDR3 is built from 15 residues. V lost 4 bases and J lost 1; bases outside the gene matches: 6. Germline CDR1 reads SEHNR; CDR2 reads FQNEAQ (reference sequence). This chain's CDR3 is CASSWDRLFQETQYF. CDR3 nucleotide sequence: TGTGCCAGCAGCTGGGACAGACTATTCCAAGAGACCCAGTACTTC.

Concerning this clone itself: Other DNA sequences in this sample translate to the same CDR3. The chain links TRBV19 to TRBJ1-5; D unresolved. Trimming shortened V by 6 bases and J by 7 bases, and 13 bases separated the two germline ends. The germline V gene encodes CDR1 LNHDA and CDR2 SQIVND (reference sequence). CDR3 length: 13 amino acids. CDR3 nucleotides: TGTGCCAGTAGCCGCCTTCCCGGGCAGCCCCAGCATTTT. Its translation is CASSRLPGQPQHF.

This chain uses TRBV28 with TRBJ2-7; TRBD2 matches at 9 bases. The V segment lost 6 bases and the J segment 6 bases; nucleotides outside the gene matches: 15. The CDR3 sequence is 16 residues long. CDR1 is MDHEN, CDR2 SYDVKM, per germline. In DNA, the CDR3 is TGTGCCAGCAGAGAAGCGGGAGGAGAAGGTCGGGGCGAGCAGTACTTC. Its protein product is CASREAGGEGRGEQYF.

A single count supports this clone. The chain combines TRBV5-6 with TRBJ2-7; 7 positions match TRBD1. Per the germline V gene, CDR1 is SGHDT and CDR2 is YYEEEE. The J segment lost 7 bases and the V segment lost 4 bases, leaving 14 bases of the junction unmatched. The CDR3 is 15 amino acids. The CDR3 DNA reads TGTGCCAGCAGCCTCCAGAGGGGGCTGTTTGAAGAGCAGTACTTC. Protein: CASSLQRGLFEEQYF.

The genes are TRBV6-6 and TRBJ2-2, with 11 bases identical to TRBD2. The length of the CDR3 is 16 residues. Germline loops: CDR1 MNHNY, CDR2 SVGAGI (reference sequence). V dropped 5 bases and J dropped 5; count of bases not matched to a gene: 7. CDR3 sequence: CASSPSGGWRTGELFF. CDR3 nucleotide sequence: TGTGCCAGCAGTCCTAGCGGGGGGTGGAGAACCGGGGAGCTGTTTTTT.

This chain links TRBV13 with TRBJ1-4, with 7 positions matching TRBD1. The CDR3 runs to 16 residues. Germline V gives CDR1 PRHDT, CDR2 FYEKMQ (reference sequence). Losses at the gene ends were 6 bases for V and 2 bases for J; bases not matched to a gene: 9. CDR3 bases: TGTGCCAGCAGTTGGACAGGAAGTTACACTAATGAAAAACTGTTTTTT. Translating gives CASSWTGSYTNEKLFF.

V gene TRBV11-3 combines with J gene TRBJ2-1; possible D gene TRBD2, 6 bases. The CDR3 sequence is 14 residues long. Trimming removed 5 bases from V and 9 bases from J, with 17 bases in between. CDR1 is SGHNT and CDR2 is YENEEA in the germline V gene. CDR3 nucleotide sequence: TGTGCCAGCAGCCCAAGAGGTTCGCGGGGTGAGCAGTTCTTC. This translates into CASSPRGSRGEQFF.

V and J are TRBV6-4 and TRBJ2-1; 8 positions match TRBD1. The CDR3 consists of 13 residues. CDR1 is MRHNA, CDR2 SNTAGT, per germline. DNA of the CDR3: TGTGCAACAGGGGGTTCGGGCTACAATGAGCAGTTCTTC. It yields the protein CATGGSGYNEQFF.

This chain joins TRBV19 and TRBJ2-2, with 8 bases aligning to TRBD1. Germline V CDR1 and CDR2: LNHDA, SQIVND (reference sequence). This CDR3 has 16 residues. After removal of 1 base from V and 4 bases from J, the junction contained 5 bases not matched to a gene. CDR3 nucleotides: TGTGCCAGTAGTATAGGGACAGGGAGCAGCACCGGGGAGCTGTTTTTT. Protein sequence: CASSIGTGSSTGELFF. The entire variable domain, with the rest obtained from reference TRBV19 and TRBJ2-2, is as follows: DGGITQSPKYLFRKEGQNVTLSCEQNLNHDAMYWYRQDPGQGLRLIYYSQIVNDFQKGDIAEGYSVSREKKESFPLTVTSAQKNPTAFYLCASSIGTGSSTGELFFGEGSRLTVL.

V and J are TRBV5-6 and TRBJ2-1, with 7 bases identical to TRBD2. Germline loops: CDR1 SGHDT, CDR2 YYEEEE. CDR3 size: 15 residues. The V and J ends lost 5 bases and 4 bases, in that order; junction bases with no gene match: 9. The CDR3: CASSLEGRAYNEQFF. Written as DNA, the CDR3 is TGTGCCAGCAGTCTCGAGGGGAGGGCATACAATGAGCAGTTCTTC.

The genes are TRBV5-4 and TRBJ2-1, with TRBD2 matching over 9 bases. This CDR3 contains 16 residues. The junction had 13 bases not matched to a gene; V was cut back by 4 bases and J by 8 bases. Per the germline V gene, CDR1 is SGHNT and CDR2 is YYREEE (reference sequence). The CDR3 DNA follows: TGTGCCAGCAGCCGCCCGGGGCGGGAGGGCCTCCATGAGCAGTTCTTC. It codes for CASSRPGREGLHEQFF. Supplemented by reference TRBV5-4 and TRBJ2-1, the full variable domain reads ETGVTQSPTHLIKTRGQQVTLRCSSQSGHNTVSWYQQALGQGPQFIFQYYREEENGRGNFPPRFSGLQFPNYSSELNVNALELDDSALYLCASSRPGREGLHEQFFGPGTRLTVL.

This clone occurred once. The chain uses TRBV4-2 and TRBJ2-2; D gene ambiguous. V was clipped by 2 bases and J by 2 bases, with 3 bases between them. The germline V gene has CDR1 LGHNA and CDR2 YNFKEQ. The CDR3 covers 13 residues. CDR3 sequence (DNA): TGTGCCAGCAGCCAACGTAACACCGGGGAGCTGTTTTTT. This sequence encodes CASSQRNTGELFF.

V gene TRBV25-1 combines with J gene TRBJ1-5; 9 bases line up with TRBD1. There are 13 residues in the CDR3. Germline V gives CDR1 MGHDK, CDR2 SYGVNS. V was pared by 4 bases and J by 7 bases, with 2 bases of the junction left unmatched. CDR3 sequence: CASSGQGDQPQHF. In DNA form, the CDR3 reads TGTGCCAGCAGTGGACAGGGGGACCAGCCCCAGCATTTT. The complete variable domain, with remaining parts taken from reference TRBV25-1 and TRBJ1-5, reads EADIYQTPRYLVIGTGKKITLECSQTMGHDKMYWYQQDPGMELHLIHYSYGVNSTEKGDLSSESTVSRIRTEHFPLTLESARPSHTSQYLCASSGQGDQPQHFGDGTRLSIL.

V is TRBV13 and J is TRBJ2-3; 9 bases are a match to TRBD1. CDR1 and CDR2 from the germline V gene are PRHDT and FYEKMQ (reference sequence). V gave up 10 bases and J gave up 6 bases; unmatched junction bases: 11. This CDR3 is 14 amino acids long. The CDR3 here is CATTGGLLLDTQYF. The CDR3 region has the DNA TGTGCCACGACAGGGGGGCTACTGTTGGATACGCAGTATTTT. The full variable domain, in which reference TRBV13 and TRBJ2-3 provide the parts outside the CDR3, is AAGVIQSPRHLIKEKRETATLKCYPIPRHDTVYWYQQGPGQDPQFLISFYEKMQSDKGSIPDRFSAQQFSDYHSELNMSSLELGDSALYFCATTGGLLLDTQYFGPGTRLTVL.

The gene calls are TRBV14 and TRBJ2-3; possibly TRBD1 for D (6 bases). Germline values: CDR1 SGHDN, CDR2 FVKESK. This CDR3 is 15 amino acids long. Deletions cut 4 bases from V and 4 bases from J, with 15 bases between. DNA of the CDR3: TGTGCCAGCAGCCGGGCGGCAGGGGTCGCAGATACGCAGTATTTT. Translated: CASSRAAGVADTQYF.

V and J are TRBV6-4 and TRBJ2-3, with 7 bases matching TRBD1. V trimming: 6 bases; J trimming: 7 bases; junction bases outside the gene matches: 13. This CDR3 contains 15 residues. Germline V gene lookup returns CDR1 MRHNA and CDR2 SNTAGT. The CDR3 is CASSPTDRVANTQYF. In nucleotides, the CDR3 is TGTGCCAGCAGCCCTACTGACAGGGTAGCGAATACGCAGTATTTT.

This clone was seen a handful of times. The chain links TRBV19 to TRBJ1-2; tentative D call: TRBD1 (6 bases). CDR3 size: 13 residues. Germline lookup yields CDR1 LNHDA and CDR2 SQIVND (reference sequence). V shed 3 bases and J shed 6 bases, with 11 bases lying between them. The CDR3 bases are TGTGCCAGTAGTATCGGACAGACCAATGGCTACACCTTC. It is translated as CASSIGQTNGYTF.

The chain uses TRBV4-2 and TRBJ2-7; 11 bases are shared with TRBD2. V was pared by 4 bases and J by 3 bases, with 5 bases of the junction left unmatched. Germline CDR1 and CDR2: LGHNA and YNFKEQ. The CDR3 length is 15 residues. The CDR3 loop reads CASSPRLAGSYEQYF. Written as DNA, the CDR3 is TGTGCCAGCAGCCCCCGACTAGCGGGAAGCTACGAGCAGTACTTC.

The rearrangement uses TRBV9 and TRBJ1-1; tentatively, D is TRBD1 (5 bases). Per germline, CDR1 SGDLS and CDR2 YYNGEE. V dropped 4 bases and J dropped 4 bases, with 17 bases sitting between them. The CDR3 totals 15 residues. CDR3 in DNA: TGTGCCAGCAGCCCCGATTGGGGGGTCTCCACTGAAGCTTTCTTT. This codes for CASSPDWGVSTEAFF. Drawing the rest from reference TRBV9 and TRBJ1-1, the complete variable domain is DSGVTQTPKHLITATGQRVTLRCSPRSGDLSVYWYQQSLDQGLQFLIQYYNGEERAKGNILERFSAQQFPDLHSELNLSSLELGDSALYFCASSPDWGVSTEAFFGQGTRLTVV.

Concerning this clone: A junction boundary mismatches the germline segment, possibly from a read error. V usage is TRBV7-7 and J usage is TRBJ2-1; no clear D. Germline V gene data show CDR1 as SSHAT and CDR2 as FNYEAQ (reference sequence). The CDR3 extends over 13 amino acids. CDR3 nucleotides: TGTGCTAGCAGCTTATCCCTCTACAATGAGCAGTTCTTC. This sequence encodes CASSLSLYNEQFF.

This clone occurred once. This chain uses TRBV11-2 with TRBJ2-5; tentative D call: TRBD1 (6 bases). This CDR3 spans 14 amino acids. The V end was cut by 0 bases, the J end by 3 bases, with 8 bases between. Germline V gene data show CDR1 as SGHAT and CDR2 as FQNNGV. The CDR3 region has the DNA TGTGCCAGCAGCTTAGATTGGGACAAAGAGACCCAGTACTTC. The encoded protein is CASSLDWDKETQYF. The whole variable domain, filled in from reference TRBV11-2 and TRBJ2-5, reads EAGVAQSPRYKIIEKRQSVAFWCNPISGHATLYWYQQILGQGPKLLIQFQNNGVVDDSQLPKDRFSAERLKGVDSTLKIQPAKLEDSAVYLCASSLDWDKETQYFGPGTRLLVL.

The rearrangement joins TRBV27 to TRBJ2-7; D perhaps matches TRBD2 (6 bases). Trimming took off 5 bases at V and 2 bases at J, with 10 bases between the two ends. The CDR3 sequence is 13 residues long. CDR1 is MNHEY and CDR2 is SMNVEV in the germline V gene (reference sequence). This CDR3 is CASSRGGAYEQYF. DNA of the CDR3: TGTGCCAGCAGTCGCGGAGGGGCCTACGAGCAGTACTTC.

This clone is a singleton in its sample. J is TRBJ2-5 and V is TRBV2, with TRBD1 matching over 7 bases. Trimming at V came to 4 bases and at J to 0 bases, leaving 2 bases not matched to a gene. CDR3 length: 14 amino acids. CDR1 and CDR2 (germline): SNHLY, FYNNEI. The CDR3 nucleotides are TGTGCCAGCAGTGCGGGACAGTACCAAGAGACCCAGTACTTC. It encodes CASSAGQYQETQYF.